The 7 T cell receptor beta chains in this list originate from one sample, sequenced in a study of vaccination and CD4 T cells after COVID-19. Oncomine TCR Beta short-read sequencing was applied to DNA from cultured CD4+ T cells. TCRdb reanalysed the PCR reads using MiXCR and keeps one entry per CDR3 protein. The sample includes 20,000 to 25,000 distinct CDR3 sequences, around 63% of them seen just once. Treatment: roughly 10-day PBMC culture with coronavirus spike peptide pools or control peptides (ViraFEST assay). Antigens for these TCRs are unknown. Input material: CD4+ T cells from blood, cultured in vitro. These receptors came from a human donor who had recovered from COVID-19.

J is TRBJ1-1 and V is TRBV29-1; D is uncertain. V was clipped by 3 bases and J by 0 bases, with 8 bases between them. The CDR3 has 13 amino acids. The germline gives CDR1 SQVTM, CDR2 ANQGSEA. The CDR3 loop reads CSVDGSLNTEAFF. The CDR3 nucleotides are TGCAGCGTTGACGGCAGCTTGAACACTGAAGCTTTCTTT. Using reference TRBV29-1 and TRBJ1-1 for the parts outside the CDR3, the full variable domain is SAVISQKPSRDICQRGTSLTIQCQVDSQVTMMFWYRQQPGQSLTLIATANQGSEATYESGFVIDKFPISRPNLTFSTLTVSNMSPEDSSIYLCSVDGSLNTEAFFGQGTRLTVV.

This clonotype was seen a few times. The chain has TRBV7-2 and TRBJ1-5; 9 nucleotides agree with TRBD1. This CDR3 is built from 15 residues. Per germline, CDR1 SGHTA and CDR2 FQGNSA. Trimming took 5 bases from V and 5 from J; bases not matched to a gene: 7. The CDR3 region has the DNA TGTGCCAGCAGCCGACAGCACAGGGGGCATCAGCCCCAGCATTTT. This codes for CASSRQHRGHQPQHF.

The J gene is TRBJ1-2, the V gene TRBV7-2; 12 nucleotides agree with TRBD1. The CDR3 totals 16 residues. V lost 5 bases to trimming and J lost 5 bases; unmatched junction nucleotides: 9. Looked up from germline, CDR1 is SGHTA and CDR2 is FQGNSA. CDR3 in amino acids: CASSPGQGANRYGYTF. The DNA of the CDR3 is TGTGCCAGCAGCCCGGGACAGGGGGCGAATAGGTATGGCTACACCTTC.

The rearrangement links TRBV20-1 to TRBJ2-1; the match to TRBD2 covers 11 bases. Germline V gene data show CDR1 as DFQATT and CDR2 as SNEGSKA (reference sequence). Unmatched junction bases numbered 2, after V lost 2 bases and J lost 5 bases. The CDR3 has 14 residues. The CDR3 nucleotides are TGCAGTGCTAGAATAGCGGGGGGGGACAATGAGCAGTTCTTC. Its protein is CSARIAGGDNEQFF.

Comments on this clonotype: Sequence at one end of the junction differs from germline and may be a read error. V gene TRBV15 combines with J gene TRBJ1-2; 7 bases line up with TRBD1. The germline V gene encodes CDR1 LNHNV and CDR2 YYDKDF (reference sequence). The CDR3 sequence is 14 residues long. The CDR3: CATSKGQTSYDYTF. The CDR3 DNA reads TGTGCCACCAGTAAGGGACAGACCTCCTATGACTACACCTTC.

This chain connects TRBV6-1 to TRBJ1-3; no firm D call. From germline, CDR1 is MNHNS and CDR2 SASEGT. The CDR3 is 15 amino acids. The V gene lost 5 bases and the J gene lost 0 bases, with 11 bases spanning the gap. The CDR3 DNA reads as TGTGCCAGCAGTCGTCATCAAGGCTCTGGAAACACCATATATTTT. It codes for CASSRHQGSGNTIYF.

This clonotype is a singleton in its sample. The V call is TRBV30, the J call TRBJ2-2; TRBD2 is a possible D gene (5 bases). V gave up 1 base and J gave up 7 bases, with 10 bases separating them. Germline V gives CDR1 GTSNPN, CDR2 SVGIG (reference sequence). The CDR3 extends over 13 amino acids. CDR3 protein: CAWSESGNGELFF. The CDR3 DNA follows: TGTGCCTGGAGTGAGAGCGGAAACGGGGAGCTGTTTTTT. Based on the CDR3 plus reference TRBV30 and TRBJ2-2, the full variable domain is SQTIHQWPATLVQPVGSPLSLECTVEGTSNPNLYWYRQAAGRGLQLLFYSVGIGQISSEVPQNLSASRPQDRQFILSSKKLLLSDSGFYLCAWSESGNGELFFGEGSRLTVL.